This TCR beta chain was retrieved from a study of T cells in Graves' hyperthyroidism and ophthalmopathy. On the study more broadly: Blood from the periphery was taken at initial diagnosis, before any treatment.

TCR beta CDR3 sequences were amplified from RNA transcripts. The HTBI set primed first-round TCR CDR3 RT-PCR. TCRdb recomputed calls from the multiplex PCR reads with MiXCR, one row per CDR3 protein. The data show 150,000 or so distinct CDR3 sequences, about 9.4% seen once. Cells are PBMCs isolated from about 10 ml of fresh blood. With respect to this clonotype: Its cognate antigen is unknown.

Overall study findings and caveats: Stable hyperthyroidism was separated from ophthalmopathy by a model based on 13 V-J features. Ophthalmopathy got predicted by the model a median around six months before its onset.

With 4 bases clipped from V and 3 bases from J, the junction kept 9 bases outside the gene matches. Looked up from germline, CDR1 is SGHDT and CDR2 is YYEEEE. The CDR3 has 17 residues. This receptor was obtained from a woman aged 18-30 years with Graves' hyperthyroidism that later progressed to Graves' ophthalmopathy. The chain couples TRBV5-6 to TRBJ1-4, with 10 bases aligning to TRBD1. The specimen was blood. CDR3 loop: CASSLSGTGVPNEKLFF. The CDR3 DNA is TGTGCCAGCAGCCTGTCCGGGACAGGGGTCCCTAATGAAAAACTGTTTTTT.